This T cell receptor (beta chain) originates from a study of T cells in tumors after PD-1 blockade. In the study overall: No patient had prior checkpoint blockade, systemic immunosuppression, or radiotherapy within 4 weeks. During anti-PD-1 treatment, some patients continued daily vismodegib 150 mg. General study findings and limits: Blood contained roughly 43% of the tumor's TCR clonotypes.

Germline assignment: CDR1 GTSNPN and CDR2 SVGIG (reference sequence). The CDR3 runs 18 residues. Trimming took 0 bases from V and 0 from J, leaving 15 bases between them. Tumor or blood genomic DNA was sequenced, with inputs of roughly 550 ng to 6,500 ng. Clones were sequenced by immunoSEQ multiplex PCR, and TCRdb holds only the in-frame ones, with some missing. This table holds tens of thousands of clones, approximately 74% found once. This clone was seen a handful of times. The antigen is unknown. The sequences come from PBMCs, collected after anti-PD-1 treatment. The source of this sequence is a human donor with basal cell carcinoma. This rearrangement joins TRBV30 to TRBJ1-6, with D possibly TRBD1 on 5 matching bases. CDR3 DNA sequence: TGTGCCTGGAGTGTACGCTCAGGGCTCCCCTCCTATAATTCACCCCTCCACTTT. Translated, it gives CAWSVRSGLPSYNSPLHF.